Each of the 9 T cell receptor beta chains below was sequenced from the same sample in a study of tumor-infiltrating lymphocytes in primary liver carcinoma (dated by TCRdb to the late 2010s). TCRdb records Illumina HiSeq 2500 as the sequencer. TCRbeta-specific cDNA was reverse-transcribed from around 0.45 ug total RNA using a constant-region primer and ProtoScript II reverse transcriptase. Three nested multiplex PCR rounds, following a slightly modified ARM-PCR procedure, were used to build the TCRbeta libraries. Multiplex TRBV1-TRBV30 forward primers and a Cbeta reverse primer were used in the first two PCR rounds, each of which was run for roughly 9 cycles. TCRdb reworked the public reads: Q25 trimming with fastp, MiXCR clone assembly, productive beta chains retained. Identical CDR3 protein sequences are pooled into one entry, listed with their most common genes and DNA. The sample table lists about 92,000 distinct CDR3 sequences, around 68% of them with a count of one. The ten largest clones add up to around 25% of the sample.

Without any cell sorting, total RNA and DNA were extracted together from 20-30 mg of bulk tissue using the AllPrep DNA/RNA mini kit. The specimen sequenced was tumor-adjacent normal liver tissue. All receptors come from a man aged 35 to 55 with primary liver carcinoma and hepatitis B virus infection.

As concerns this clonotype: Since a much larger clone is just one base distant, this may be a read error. CDR3 residues: CASRTSEYEQYF. The CDR3 bases are TGTGCCAGCAGGACTAGCGAATACGAGCAGTACTTC. The rearrangement joins TRBV6-2 or TRBV6-3 to TRBJ2-7, with TRBD2 matching over 8 bases. The V and J ends lost 6 bases and 4 bases, in that order; junction bases with no gene match: 2. From germline, CDR1 is MNHEY and CDR2 SVGEGT. This CDR3 is built from 12 residues.

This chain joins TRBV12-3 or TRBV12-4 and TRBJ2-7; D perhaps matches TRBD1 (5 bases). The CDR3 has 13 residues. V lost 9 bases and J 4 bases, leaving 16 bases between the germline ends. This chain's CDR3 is CASIVWSGYEQYF. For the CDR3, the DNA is TGTGCCAGTATTGTATGGTCAGGGTACGAGCAGTACTTC.

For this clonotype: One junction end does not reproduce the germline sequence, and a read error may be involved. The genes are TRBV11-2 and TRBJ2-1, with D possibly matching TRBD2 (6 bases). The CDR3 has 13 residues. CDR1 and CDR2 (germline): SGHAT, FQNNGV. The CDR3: CAISLEEGTDRFF. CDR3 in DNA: TGTGCCATCAGCTTAGAGGAGGGCACTGACAGATTCTTC.

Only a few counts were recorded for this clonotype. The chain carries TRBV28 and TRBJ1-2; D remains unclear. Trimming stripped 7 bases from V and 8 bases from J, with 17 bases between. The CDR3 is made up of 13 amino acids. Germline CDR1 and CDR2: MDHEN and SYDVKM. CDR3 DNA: TGTGCCAGCACTTCGACAAACCTAGACGGCTACACCTTC. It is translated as CASTSTNLDGYTF.

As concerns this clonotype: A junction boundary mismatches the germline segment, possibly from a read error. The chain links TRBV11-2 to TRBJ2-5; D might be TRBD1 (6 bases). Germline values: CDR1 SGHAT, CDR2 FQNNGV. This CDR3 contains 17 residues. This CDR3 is CASGLDSGGSLQETQYF. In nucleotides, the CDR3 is TGTGCCAGCGGCTTAGACAGTGGGGGCAGTCTGCAAGAGACCCAGTACTTC.

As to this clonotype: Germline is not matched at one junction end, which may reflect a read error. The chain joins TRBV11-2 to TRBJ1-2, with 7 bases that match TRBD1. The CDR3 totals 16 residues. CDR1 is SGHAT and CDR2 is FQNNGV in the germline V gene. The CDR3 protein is CASSPLGLQGGHGYTF. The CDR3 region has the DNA TGTGCCAGCAGCCCCCTAGGTCTTCAGGGGGGCCATGGCTACACCTTT.

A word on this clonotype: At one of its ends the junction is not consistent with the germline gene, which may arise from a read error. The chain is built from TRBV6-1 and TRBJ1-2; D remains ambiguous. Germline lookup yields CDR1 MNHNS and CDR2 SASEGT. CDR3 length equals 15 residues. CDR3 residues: CASNESTVAKYGYTF. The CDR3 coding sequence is TGTGCCAGCAATGAGAGTACGGTCGCTAAGTATGGCTACACCTTC.

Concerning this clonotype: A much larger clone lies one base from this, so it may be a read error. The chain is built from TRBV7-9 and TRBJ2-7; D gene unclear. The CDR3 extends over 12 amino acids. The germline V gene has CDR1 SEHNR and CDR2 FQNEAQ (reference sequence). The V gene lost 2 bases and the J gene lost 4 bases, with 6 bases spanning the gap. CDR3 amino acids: CASSLQAYEQYF. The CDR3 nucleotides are TGTGCCAGCAGCTTACAGGCTTACGAGCAGTACTTC.

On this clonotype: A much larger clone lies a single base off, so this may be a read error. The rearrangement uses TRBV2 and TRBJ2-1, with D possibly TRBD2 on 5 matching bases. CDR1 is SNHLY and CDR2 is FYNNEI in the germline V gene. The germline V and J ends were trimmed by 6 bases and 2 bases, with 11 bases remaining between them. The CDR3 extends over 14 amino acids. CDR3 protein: CASRGISAYNEQFF. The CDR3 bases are TGTGCCAGCAGGGGGATTAGCGCCTACAATGAGCAGTTCTTC.